This T cell receptor beta chain was captured by sequencing in a study of neoadjuvant anti-PD-1 for oral cavity cancer. TCRdb's copy holds only in-frame clones and misses some; the assay was immunoSEQ multiplex PCR. The sample comprises 37,000 or so clones, around two fifths of which are singletons, and about 16% rests with the top ten. Trimming left V 2 bases short and J 1 base short, with 5 bases between. Germline CDR1 is MNHEY and CDR2 is SVGAGI. The CDR3 covers 14 residues. Time point specified: after neoadjuvant nivolumab, at surgical resection. The patients had HPV-negative, locally advanced oral cavity squamous cell carcinoma. This clone was detected only once.

The TCR sequence derives from a person between 40 and 79 years old with oral cavity squamous cell carcinoma. V and J are TRBV6-5 and TRBJ2-2; no clear D gene. The sequenced sample was tumor tissue, obtained after nivolumab (anti-PD-1) treatment. CDR3 amino acids: CASSYGKNTGELFF. As DNA, the CDR3 is TGTGCCAGCAGTTACGGGAAGAACACCGGGGAGCTGTTTTTT.